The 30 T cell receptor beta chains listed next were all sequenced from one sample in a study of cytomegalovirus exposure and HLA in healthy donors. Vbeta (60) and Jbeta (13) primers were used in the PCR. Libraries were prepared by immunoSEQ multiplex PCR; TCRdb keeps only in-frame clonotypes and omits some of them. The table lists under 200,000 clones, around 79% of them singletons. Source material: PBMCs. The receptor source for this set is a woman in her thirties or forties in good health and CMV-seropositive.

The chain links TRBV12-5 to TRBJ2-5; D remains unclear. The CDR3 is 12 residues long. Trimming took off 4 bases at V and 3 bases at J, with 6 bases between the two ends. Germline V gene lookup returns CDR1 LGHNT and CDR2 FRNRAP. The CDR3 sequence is CASGSPEETQYF. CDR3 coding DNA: TGTGCTAGTGGTTCCCCCGAAGAGACCCAGTACTTC.

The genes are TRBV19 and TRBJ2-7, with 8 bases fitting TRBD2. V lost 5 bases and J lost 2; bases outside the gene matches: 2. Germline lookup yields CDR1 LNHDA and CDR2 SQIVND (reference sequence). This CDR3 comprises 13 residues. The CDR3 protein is CASSSGLAYEQYF. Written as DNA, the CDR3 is TGTGCCAGTAGTTCGGGACTAGCCTACGAGCAGTACTTC.

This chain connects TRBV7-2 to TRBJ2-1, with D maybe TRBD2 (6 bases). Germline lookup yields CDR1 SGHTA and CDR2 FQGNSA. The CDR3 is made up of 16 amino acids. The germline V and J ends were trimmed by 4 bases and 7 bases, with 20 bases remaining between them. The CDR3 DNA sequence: TGTGCCAGCAGCTGGCAGGCGGGGCTTGGCAGGAATGAGCAGTTCTTC. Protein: CASSWQAGLGRNEQFF.

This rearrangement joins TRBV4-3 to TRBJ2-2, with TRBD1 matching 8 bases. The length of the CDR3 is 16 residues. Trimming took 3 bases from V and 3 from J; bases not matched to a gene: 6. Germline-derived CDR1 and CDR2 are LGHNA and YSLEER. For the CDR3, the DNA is TGCGCCAGCAGCCAGGTAGGACAGGGAGACACCGGGGAGCTGTTTTTT. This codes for CASSQVGQGDTGELFF.

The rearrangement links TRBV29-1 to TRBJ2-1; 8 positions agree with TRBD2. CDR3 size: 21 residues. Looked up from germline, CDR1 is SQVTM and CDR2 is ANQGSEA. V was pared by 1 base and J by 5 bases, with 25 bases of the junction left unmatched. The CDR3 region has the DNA TGCAGCGTTGAAGGGCGGGTACTAGCGGACCAGGTCGACCTGCGTCACAATGAGCAGTTCTTC. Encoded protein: CSVEGRVLADQVDLRHNEQFF.

CDR3 in amino acids: CASKPGLSFEEQYF. CDR3 DNA: TGTGCCAGCAAACCGGGACTTTCGTTTGAAGAGCAGTACTTC. The chain employs TRBV2 and TRBJ2-7, with a weak D call TRBD2 (6 bases). Germline V CDR1 and CDR2: SNHLY, FYNNEI. The V end lost 7 bases, the J end lost 7 bases, and 20 bases lay between the germline ends. This CDR3 is built from 14 residues. Drawing the rest from reference TRBV2 and TRBJ2-7, the complete variable domain is EPEVTQTPSHQVTQMGQEVILRCVPISNHLYFYWYRQILGQKVEFLVSFYNNEISEKSEIFDDQFSVERPDGSNFTLKIRSTKLEDSAMYFCASKPGLSFEEQYFGPGTRLTVT.

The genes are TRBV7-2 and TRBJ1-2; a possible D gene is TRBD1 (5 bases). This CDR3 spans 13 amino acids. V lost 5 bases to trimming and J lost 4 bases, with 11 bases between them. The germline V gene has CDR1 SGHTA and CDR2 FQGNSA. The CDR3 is CASSEDSSYGYTF. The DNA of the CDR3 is TGTGCCAGCAGCGAAGACAGTAGCTATGGCTACACCTTC.

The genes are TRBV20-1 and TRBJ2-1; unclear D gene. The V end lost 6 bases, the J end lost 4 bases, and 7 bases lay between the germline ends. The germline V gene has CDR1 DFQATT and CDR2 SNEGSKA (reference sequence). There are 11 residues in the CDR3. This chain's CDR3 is CSASKYNEQFF. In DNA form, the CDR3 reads TGCAGTGCCTCTAAGTACAATGAGCAGTTCTTC.

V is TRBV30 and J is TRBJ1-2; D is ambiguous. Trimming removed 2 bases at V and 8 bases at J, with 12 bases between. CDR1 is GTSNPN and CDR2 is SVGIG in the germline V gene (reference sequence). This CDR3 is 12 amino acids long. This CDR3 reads CAWSNPGEGYTF. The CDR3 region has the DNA TGTGCCTGGAGTAATCCAGGTGAAGGCTACACCTTC.

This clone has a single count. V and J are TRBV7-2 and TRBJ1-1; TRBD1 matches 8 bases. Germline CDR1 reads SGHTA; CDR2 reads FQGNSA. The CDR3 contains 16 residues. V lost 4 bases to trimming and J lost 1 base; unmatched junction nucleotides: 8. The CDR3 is CASSYRLTGANTEAFF. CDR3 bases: TGTGCCAGCAGCTACCGATTGACAGGGGCGAACACTGAAGCTTTCTTT.

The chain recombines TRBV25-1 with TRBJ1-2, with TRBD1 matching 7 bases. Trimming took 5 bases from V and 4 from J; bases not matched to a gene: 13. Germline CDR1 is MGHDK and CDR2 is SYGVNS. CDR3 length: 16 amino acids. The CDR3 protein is CASSRGEGAPLYGYTF. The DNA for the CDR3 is TGTGCCAGCAGTAGGGGAGAGGGGGCGCCTCTCTATGGCTACACCTTC.

Written as DNA, the CDR3 is TGTGCCAGCTCACCACAGGAGACAGAGACGGGCCAGCCCCAGCATTTT. It codes for CASSPQETETGQPQHF. The gene calls are TRBV18 and TRBJ1-5; D is possibly TRBD1 (5 bases). Germline V CDR1 and CDR2: KGHSH, LQKENI. Trimming took 1 base from V and 7 from J, leaving 17 bases between them. This CDR3 comprises 16 residues.

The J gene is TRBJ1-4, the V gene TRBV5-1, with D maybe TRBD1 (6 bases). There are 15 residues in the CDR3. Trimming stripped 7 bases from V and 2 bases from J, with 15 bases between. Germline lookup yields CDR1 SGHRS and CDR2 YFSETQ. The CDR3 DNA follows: TGCGCCAGCTCAGGGGAGGGGATGACTAATGAAAAACTGTTTTTT. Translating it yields CASSGEGMTNEKLFF.

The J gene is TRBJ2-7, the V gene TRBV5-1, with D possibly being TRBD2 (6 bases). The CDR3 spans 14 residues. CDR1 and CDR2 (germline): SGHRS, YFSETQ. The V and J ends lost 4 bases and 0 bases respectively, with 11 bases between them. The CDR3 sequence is CASSVSGSSYEQYF. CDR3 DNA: TGCGCCAGCAGCGTTAGCGGAAGCTCCTACGAGCAGTACTTC. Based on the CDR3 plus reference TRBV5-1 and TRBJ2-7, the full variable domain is KAGVTQTPRYLIKTRGQQVTLSCSPISGHRSVSWYQQTPGQGLQFLFEYFSETQRNKGNFPGRFSGRQFSNSRSEMNVSTLELGDSALYLCASSVSGSSYEQYFGPGTRLTVT.

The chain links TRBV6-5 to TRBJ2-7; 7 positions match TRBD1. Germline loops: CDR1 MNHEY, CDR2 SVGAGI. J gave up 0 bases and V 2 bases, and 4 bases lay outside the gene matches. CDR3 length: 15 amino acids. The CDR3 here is CASSYRDRGSYEQYF. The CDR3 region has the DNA TGTGCCAGCAGTTACCGGGACAGAGGCTCCTACGAGCAGTACTTC.

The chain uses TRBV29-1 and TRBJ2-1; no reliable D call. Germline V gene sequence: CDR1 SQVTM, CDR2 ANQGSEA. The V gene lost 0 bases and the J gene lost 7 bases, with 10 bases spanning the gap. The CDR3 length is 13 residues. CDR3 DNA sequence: TGCAGCGTTGAAGATCTACGAAAAAATGAGCAGTTCTTC. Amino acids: CSVEDLRKNEQFF.

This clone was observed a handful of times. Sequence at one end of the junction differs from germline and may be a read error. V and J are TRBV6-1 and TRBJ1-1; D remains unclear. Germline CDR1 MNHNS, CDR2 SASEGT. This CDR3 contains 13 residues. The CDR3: CASTEVGNTEAFF. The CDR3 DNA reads TGTGCCAGCACTGAAGTGGGCAACACTGAAGCTTTCTTT.

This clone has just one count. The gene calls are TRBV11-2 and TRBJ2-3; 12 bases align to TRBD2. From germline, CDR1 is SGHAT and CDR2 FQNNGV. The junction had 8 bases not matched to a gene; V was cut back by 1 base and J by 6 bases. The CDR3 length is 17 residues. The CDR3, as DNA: TGTGCCAGCAGCTTAGGGGTTCTAGCGGGGGGGAGGGATACGCAGTATTTT. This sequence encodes CASSLGVLAGGRDTQYF. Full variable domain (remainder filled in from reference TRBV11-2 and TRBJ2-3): EAGVAQSPRYKIIEKRQSVAFWCNPISGHATLYWYQQILGQGPKLLIQFQNNGVVDDSQLPKDRFSAERLKGVDSTLKIQPAKLEDSAVYLCASSLGVLAGGRDTQYFGPGTRLTVL.

The chain's CDR3 is CASSLRGSATNEKLFF. The CDR3 DNA reads as TGTGCCAGCAGCTTAAGAGGGTCCGCAACTAATGAAAAACTGTTTTTT. The chain links TRBV11-3 to TRBJ1-4; unclear D gene. Between the trimmed V and J ends, which lost 2 bases and 0 bases, there was a span of 10 bases. CDR3 length: 16 residues. Germline V gives CDR1 SGHNT, CDR2 YENEEA.

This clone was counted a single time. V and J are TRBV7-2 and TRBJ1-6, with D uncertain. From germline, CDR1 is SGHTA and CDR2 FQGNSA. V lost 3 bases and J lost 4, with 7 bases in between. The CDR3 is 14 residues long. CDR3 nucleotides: TGTGCCAGCAGCTTGATGACTTATAATTCACCCCTCCACTTT. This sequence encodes CASSLMTYNSPLHF.

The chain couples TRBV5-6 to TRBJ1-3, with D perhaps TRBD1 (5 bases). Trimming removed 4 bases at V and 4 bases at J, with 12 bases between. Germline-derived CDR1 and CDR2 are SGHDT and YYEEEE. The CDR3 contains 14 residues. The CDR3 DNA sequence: TGTGCCAGCAGCCCCTTGGGGGGAGGAAACACCATATATTTT. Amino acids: CASSPLGGGNTIYF.

The CDR3 protein is CASSWGLAGGYNEQFF. The CDR3 DNA reads TGTGCCAGCAGCTGGGGACTAGCGGGGGGCTACAATGAGCAGTTCTTC. The chain has TRBV7-2 and TRBJ2-1; 15 bases are a match to TRBD2. Germline lookup yields CDR1 SGHTA and CDR2 FQGNSA. J lost 3 bases, V lost 4 bases, and 1 base had no gene match. This CDR3 has 16 amino acids.

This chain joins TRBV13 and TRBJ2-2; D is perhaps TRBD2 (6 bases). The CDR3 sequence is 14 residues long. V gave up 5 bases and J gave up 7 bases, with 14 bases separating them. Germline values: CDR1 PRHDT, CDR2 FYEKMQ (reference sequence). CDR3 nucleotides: TGTGCCAGCAGCGCTCAATGGGGGGTCGGGGAGCTGTTTTTT. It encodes CASSAQWGVGELFF.

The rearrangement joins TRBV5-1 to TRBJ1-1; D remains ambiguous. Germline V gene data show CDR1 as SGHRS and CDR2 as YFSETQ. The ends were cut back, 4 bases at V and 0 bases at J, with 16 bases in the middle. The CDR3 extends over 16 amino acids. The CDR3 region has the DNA TGCGCCAGCAGCCAAATAGAGCTAACCATGAACACTGAAGCTTTCTTT. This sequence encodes CASSQIELTMNTEAFF.

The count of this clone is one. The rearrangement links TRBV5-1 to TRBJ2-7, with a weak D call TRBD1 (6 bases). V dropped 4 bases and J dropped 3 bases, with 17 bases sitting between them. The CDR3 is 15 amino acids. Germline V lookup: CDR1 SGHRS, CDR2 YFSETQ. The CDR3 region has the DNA TGCGCCAGCAGCACTGCTGGAGGACAGTTCTACGAGCAGTACTTC. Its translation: CASSTAGGQFYEQYF.

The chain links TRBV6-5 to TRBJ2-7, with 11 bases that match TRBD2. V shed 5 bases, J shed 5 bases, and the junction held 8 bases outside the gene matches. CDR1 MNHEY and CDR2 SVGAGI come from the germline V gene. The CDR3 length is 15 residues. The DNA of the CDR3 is TGTGCCAGCAGTACCCTCGGGACTAGCGGCCACGAGCAGTACTTC. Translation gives CASSTLGTSGHEQYF.

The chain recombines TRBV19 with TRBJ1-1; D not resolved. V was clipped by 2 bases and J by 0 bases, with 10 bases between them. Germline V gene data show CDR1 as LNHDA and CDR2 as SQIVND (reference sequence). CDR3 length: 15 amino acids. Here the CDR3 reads CASSIRANMNTEAFF. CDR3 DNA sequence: TGTGCCAGTAGTATAAGAGCCAATATGAACACTGAAGCTTTCTTT.

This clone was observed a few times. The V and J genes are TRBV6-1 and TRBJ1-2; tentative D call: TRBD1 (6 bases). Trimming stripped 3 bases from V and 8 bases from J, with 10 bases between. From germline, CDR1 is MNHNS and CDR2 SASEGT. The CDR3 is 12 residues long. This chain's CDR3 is CASSDTGWGYTF. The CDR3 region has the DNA TGTGCCAGCAGTGACACAGGGTGGGGCTACACCTTC.

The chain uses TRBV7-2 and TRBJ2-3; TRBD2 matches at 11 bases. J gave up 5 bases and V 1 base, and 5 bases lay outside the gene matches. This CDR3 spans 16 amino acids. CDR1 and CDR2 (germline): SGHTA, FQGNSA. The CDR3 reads CASSLDSGGAGDTQYF. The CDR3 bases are TGTGCCAGCAGCTTAGATAGCGGGGGGGCAGGAGATACGCAGTATTTT.

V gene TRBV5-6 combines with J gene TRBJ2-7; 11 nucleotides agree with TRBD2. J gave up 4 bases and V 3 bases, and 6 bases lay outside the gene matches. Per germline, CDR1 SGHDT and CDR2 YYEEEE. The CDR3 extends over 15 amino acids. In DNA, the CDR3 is TGTGCCAGCAGCTCGCAAACTAGCGGGAGTTACGAGCAGTACTTC. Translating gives CASSSQTSGSYEQYF.